Given below is one T cell receptor (beta chain) in context. Its matching antigen is unknown. There are 14 residues in the CDR3. The V gene's germline CDR1 is MNHEY and CDR2 SMNVEV (reference sequence). V was clipped by 2 bases and J by 4 bases, with 8 bases between them. These data are taken from a study of CD8 T cells in Susac syndrome. A quantity of roughly 0.5 to 1 ug RNA underwent reverse transcription using random hexamers. MiXCR, applied by TCRdb to the immunoSEQ multiplex PCR reads, yields one record per CDR3 protein. The sample includes about 300,000 distinct CDR3 sequences, around 83% of them seen just once. Study results and caveats: The TCR sequencing and HLA analysis in the study involved a relatively small number of individuals, as the study acknowledged.

Sequenced: CD8+ T cells from PBMCs. The receptor comes from a human donor with multiple sclerosis. The chain has TRBV27 and TRBJ2-2; D perhaps matches TRBD1 (6 bases). This CDR3 is CASSLVGATGELFF. The CDR3 DNA follows: TGTGCCAGCAGTTTAGTGGGGGCCACCGGGGAGCTGTTTTTT.